This TCR beta chain originates from a study of PD-1 blockade in classical Hodgkin lymphoma. Brentuximab vedotin exposure varied among the patients, all of whom had relapsed after autologous stem cell transplantation. Here immunoSEQ multiplex PCR was the method, and the copy in TCRdb shows in-frame clones only, minus some. The table includes 72,000 or so clones, under 95% detected once. The germline gives CDR1 MNHEY, CDR2 SMNVEV (reference sequence). V was cut by 0 bases and J by 5 bases, with 16 bases left in between. The CDR3 runs 16 residues. General observations from the study: With CD4+ cells, TCR diversity rose significantly by C4D1, but not with CD8+ cells. Why the repertoires differ is still unclear, perhaps disease activity or prior therapy.

This clone was recorded once. Its cognate antigen is unknown. The V gene is TRBV27, the J gene TRBJ1-1; unclear D gene. This TCR was recovered from a human donor with classical Hodgkin lymphoma. The specimen comprised peripheral blood mononuclear cells (PBMCs), sampled at baseline. CDR3 nucleotides: TGTGCCAGCAGTTTATCTCCCGGCACGATGGTGACTGAAGCTTTCTTT. As protein: CASSLSPGTMVTEAFF.